This T cell receptor (beta chain) was captured by sequencing in a study of shared clonotypes between healthy human individuals. Some clones are missing from TCRdb's copy, which holds only in-frame ones; the method was immunoSEQ multiplex PCR. The sample includes about 680,000 clones, about 90% of them seen just once. Study-wide results and limits: Rarefaction analysis demonstrated incomplete sorted-subset sequencing notwithstanding large depth.

Naive CD8 cells, CD45RO-negative and positively selected for CCR7, excluded terminally differentiated effector memory CD45RA+ cells. In regard to this clone: As yet, its antigen is unknown.

Sequenced material: naive CD8+ T cells sorted from blood. This clonotype originated in a man under 40 in good health.

Here the CDR3 DNA reads TGCGCCAGCAGCCAAGTAGAGAATAGCGGGAGATCCTACAATGAGCAGTTCTTC. Amino acids: CASSQVENSGRSYNEQFF. The chain employs TRBV4-1 and TRBJ2-1, with 9 bases lining up with TRBD2. Per germline, CDR1 MGHRA and CDR2 YSYEKL. This CDR3 is built from 18 residues. The J segment lost 1 base and the V segment lost 1 base, leaving 8 bases of the junction unmatched.